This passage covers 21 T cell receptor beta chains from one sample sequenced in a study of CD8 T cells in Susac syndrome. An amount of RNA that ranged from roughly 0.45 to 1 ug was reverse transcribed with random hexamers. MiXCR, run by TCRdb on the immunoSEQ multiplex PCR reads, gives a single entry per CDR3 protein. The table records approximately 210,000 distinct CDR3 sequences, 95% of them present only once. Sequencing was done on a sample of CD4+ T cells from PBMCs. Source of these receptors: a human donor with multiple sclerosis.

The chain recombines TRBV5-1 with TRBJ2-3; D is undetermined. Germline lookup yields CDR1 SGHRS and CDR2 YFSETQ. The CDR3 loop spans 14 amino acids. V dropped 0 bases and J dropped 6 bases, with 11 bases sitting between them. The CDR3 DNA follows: TGCGCCAGCAGCTTGGGTGAGGAATCGGATACGCAGTATTTT. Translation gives CASSLGEESDTQYF.

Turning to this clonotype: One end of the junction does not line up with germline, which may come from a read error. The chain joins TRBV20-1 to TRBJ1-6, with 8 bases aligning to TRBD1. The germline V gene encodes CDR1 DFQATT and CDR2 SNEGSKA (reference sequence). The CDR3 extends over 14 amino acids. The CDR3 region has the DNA TGCAGTGCGAGAGGACAGGGCAAGAATTCACCCCTCCACTTT. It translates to CSARGQGKNSPLHF.

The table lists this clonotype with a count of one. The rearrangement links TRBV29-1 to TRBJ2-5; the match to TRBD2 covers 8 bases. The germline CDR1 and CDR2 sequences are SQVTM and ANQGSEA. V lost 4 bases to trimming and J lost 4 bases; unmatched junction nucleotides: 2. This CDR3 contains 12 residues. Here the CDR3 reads CSVGAGVETQYF. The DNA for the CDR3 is TGCAGCGTTGGAGCGGGAGTAGAGACCCAGTACTTC.

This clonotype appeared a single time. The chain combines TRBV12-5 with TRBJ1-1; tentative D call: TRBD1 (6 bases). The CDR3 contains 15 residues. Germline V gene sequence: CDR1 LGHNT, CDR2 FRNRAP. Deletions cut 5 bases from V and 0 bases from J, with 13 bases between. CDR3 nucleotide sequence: TGTGCTAGTGGTGATAAGGCAGGGGTGAACACTGAAGCTTTCTTT. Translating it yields CASGDKAGVNTEAFF.

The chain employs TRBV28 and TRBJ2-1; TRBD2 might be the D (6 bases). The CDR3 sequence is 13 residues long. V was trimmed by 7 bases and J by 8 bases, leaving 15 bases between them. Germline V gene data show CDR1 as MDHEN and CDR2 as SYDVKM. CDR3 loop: CASNPGGVHEQFF. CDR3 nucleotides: TGTGCCAGCAACCCCGGAGGGGTCCATGAGCAGTTCTTC.

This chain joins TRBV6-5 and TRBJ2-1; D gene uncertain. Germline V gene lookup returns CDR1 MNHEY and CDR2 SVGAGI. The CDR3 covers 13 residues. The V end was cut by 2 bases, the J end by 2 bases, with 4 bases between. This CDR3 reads CASSYTPYNEQFF. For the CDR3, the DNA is TGTGCCAGCAGTTACACCCCCTACAATGAGCAGTTCTTC.

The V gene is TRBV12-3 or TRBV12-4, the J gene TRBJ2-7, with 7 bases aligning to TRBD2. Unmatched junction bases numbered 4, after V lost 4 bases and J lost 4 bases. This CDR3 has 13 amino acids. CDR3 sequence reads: CASSYGREYEQYF. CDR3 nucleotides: TGTGCCAGCAGTTACGGGCGGGAGTACGAGCAGTACTTC.

The CDR3 loop reads CASSFDRGDEQYF. The CDR3 DNA is TGTGCCAGCTCTTTTGACAGGGGGGATGAGCAGTACTTC. This chain connects TRBV7-9 to TRBJ2-7, with 9 bases aligning to TRBD1. There are 13 residues in the CDR3. V gave up 8 bases and J gave up 7 bases; unmatched junction bases: 9. Germline V gene lookup returns CDR1 SEHNR and CDR2 FQNEAQ (reference sequence).

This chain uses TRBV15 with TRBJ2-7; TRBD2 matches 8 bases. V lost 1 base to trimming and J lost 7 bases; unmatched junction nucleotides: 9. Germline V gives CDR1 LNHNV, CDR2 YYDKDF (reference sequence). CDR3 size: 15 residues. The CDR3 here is CATSRAGGPGWEQYF. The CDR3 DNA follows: TGTGCCACCAGCAGAGCGGGAGGGCCAGGATGGGAGCAGTACTTC.

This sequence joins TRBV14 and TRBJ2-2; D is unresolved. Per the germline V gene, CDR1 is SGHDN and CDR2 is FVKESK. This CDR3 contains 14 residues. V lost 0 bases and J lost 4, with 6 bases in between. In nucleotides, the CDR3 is TGTGCCAGCAGCCAAGATTGGTCCACCGGGGAGCTGTTTTTT. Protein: CASSQDWSTGELFF.

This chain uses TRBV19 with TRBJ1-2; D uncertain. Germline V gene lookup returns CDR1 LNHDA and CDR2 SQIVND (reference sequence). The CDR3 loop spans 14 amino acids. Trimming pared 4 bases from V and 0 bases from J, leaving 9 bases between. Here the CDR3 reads CASSRGHPNYGYTF. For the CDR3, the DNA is TGTGCCAGTAGTAGGGGTCATCCTAACTATGGCTACACCTTC.

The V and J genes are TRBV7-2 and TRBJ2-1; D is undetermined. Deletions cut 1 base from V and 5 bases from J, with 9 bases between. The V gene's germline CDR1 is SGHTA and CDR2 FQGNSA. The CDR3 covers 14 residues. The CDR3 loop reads CASSLGAGHNEQFF. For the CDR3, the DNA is TGTGCCAGCAGCTTAGGTGCCGGTCACAATGAGCAGTTCTTC.

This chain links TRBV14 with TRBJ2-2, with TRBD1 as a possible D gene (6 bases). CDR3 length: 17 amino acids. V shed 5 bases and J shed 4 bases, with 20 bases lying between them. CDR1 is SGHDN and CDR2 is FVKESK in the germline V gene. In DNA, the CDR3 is TGTGCCAGCAGCTCACAGAGGGGACACTTGATCACCGGGGAGCTGTTTTTT. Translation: CASSSQRGHLITGELFF.

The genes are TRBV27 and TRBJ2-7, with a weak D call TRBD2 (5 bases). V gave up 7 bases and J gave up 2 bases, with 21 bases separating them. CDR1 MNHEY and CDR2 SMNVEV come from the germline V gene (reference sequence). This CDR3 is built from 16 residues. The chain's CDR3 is CASNPGRGFSTYEQYF. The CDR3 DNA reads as TGTGCCAGCAATCCTGGCCGAGGGTTCTCTACCTACGAGCAGTACTTC.

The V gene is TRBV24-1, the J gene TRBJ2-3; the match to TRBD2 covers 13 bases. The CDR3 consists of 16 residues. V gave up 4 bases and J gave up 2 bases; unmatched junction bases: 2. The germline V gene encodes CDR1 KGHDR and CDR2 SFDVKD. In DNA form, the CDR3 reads TGTGCCACCAGTGAAGGACTAGCGGGAGTCACAGATACGCAGTATTTT. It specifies CATSEGLAGVTDTQYF.

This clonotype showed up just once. In DNA form, the CDR3 reads TGCAGTGCTGAACTCACCGGGGGGGAAGCTTTCTTT. Protein: CSAELTGGEAFF. The chain combines TRBV20-1 with TRBJ1-1; possible D gene TRBD1, 5 bases. The length of the CDR3 is 12 residues. V was pared by 5 bases and J by 8 bases, with 15 bases between. Germline V gene sequence: CDR1 DFQATT, CDR2 SNEGSKA (reference sequence).

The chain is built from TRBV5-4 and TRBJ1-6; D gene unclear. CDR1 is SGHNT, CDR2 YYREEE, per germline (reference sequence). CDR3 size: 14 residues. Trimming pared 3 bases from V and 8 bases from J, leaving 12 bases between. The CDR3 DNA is TGTGCCAGCAGCTCGACGGAGCTCCATTCACCCCTCCACTTT. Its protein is CASSSTELHSPLHF.

For the CDR3, the DNA is TGCAGCGTTGCCGTCCAGGGACGAGATACGCAGTATTTT. This sequence encodes CSVAVQGRDTQYF. The chain recombines TRBV29-1 with TRBJ2-3, with D perhaps given as TRBD1 or TRBD2 (5 bases each). The CDR3 length is 13 residues. Germline lookup yields CDR1 SQVTM and CDR2 ANQGSEA. Trimming took off 4 bases at V and 5 bases at J, with 13 bases between the two ends.

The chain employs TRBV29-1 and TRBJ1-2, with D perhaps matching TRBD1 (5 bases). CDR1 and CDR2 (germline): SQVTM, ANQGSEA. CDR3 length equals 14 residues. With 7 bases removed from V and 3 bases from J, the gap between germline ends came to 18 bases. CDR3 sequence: CSALRGDGYYGYTF. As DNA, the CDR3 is TGCAGCGCCTTGCGAGGGGACGGATACTATGGCTACACCTTC.

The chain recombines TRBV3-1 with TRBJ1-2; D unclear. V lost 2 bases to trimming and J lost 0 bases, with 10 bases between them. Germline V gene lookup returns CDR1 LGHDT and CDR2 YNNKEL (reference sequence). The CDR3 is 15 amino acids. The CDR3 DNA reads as TGTGCCAGCAGCCAAACCGGAGCCTCTAACTATGGCTACACCTTC. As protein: CASSQTGASNYGYTF.

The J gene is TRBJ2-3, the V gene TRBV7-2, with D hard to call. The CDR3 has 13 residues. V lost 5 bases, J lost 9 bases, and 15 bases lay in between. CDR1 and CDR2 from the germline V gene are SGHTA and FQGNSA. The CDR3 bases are TGTGCCAGCAGCGAAGCTGGCCAACCCACGCAGTATTTT. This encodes CASSEAGQPTQYF.